This passage covers 14 T cell receptor beta chains from one sample sequenced in a study of shared clonotypes between healthy human individuals. This table comes from immunoSEQ multiplex PCR, and its TCRdb copy is limited to in-frame clones, with some not included. This sample has roughly 640,000 clones, with approximately 79% found just once. The sample taken for sequencing was memory CD4+ T cells sorted from blood. As for subset: CD45RA-negative fraction. These receptors all stem from a woman aged 25-40 years in good health.

V gene TRBV10-1 combines with J gene TRBJ1-1; 9 bases line up with TRBD1. The trim removed 6 bases at V and 1 base at J, leaving 6 bases unmatched. The germline V gene encodes CDR1 WNHNN and CDR2 SYGVQD (reference sequence). The CDR3 has 15 residues. CDR3 nucleotides: TGCGCCAGCAGGCCGGACAGGGGCCCGAACACTGAAGCTTTCTTT. Protein: CASRPDRGPNTEAFF.

This clone appeared a few times. The chain has TRBV6-5 and TRBJ2-1, with TRBD2 identical over 11 bases. V dropped 0 bases and J dropped 4; count of bases not matched to a gene: 2. The V gene's germline CDR1 is MNHEY and CDR2 SVGAGI. This CDR3 is 16 amino acids long. CDR3 in DNA: TGTGCCAGCAGTTACTCCGGGACTAGCGGTTACAATGAGCAGTTCTTC. This codes for CASSYSGTSGYNEQFF.

This sequence joins TRBV27 and TRBJ2-7; TRBD1 agrees at 7 bases. Looked up from germline, CDR1 is MNHEY and CDR2 is SMNVEV (reference sequence). The CDR3 is 16 residues long. Trimming removed 5 bases from V and 3 bases from J; junction bases left unmatched: 13. The DNA for the CDR3 is TGTGCCAGCAGTCCTGGGACAGCCCGCAGGCGCTACGAGCAGTACTTC. Amino acids: CASSPGTARRRYEQYF.

The chain links TRBV9 to TRBJ1-3, with D unclear. This CDR3 spans 15 amino acids. Looked up from germline, CDR1 is SGDLS and CDR2 is YYNGEE. V was pared by 0 bases and J by 0 bases, with 7 bases between. The CDR3 is CASSVAPISGNTIYF. The CDR3 nucleotides are TGTGCCAGCAGCGTAGCGCCGATCTCTGGAAACACCATATATTTT.

This sequence joins TRBV4-1 and TRBJ2-1; either TRBD1 or TRBD2 may fit D (5 bases each). The CDR3 runs to 15 residues. Germline lookup yields CDR1 MGHRA and CDR2 YSYEKL. Trimming removed 0 bases from V and 3 bases from J, with 9 bases in between. The CDR3 is CASSQDGANYNEQFF. CDR3 DNA sequence: TGCGCCAGCAGCCAAGACGGGGCGAACTACAATGAGCAGTTCTTC.

The chain uses TRBV10-1 and TRBJ2-7; D gene unclear. Between the trimmed V and J ends, which lost 0 bases and 3 bases, there was a span of 6 bases. CDR3 length: 13 amino acids. Germline CDR1 reads WNHNN; CDR2 reads SYGVQD (reference sequence). The CDR3 coding sequence is TGCGCCAGCAGTGAGTCCGGCAGCTACGAGCAGTACTTC. Amino acids: CASSESGSYEQYF.

This chain links TRBV18 with TRBJ1-2, with 7 nucleotides matching TRBD1. V trimming: 6 bases; J trimming: 3 bases; junction bases outside the gene matches: 7. CDR3 length equals 14 residues. Germline CDR1 reads KGHSH; CDR2 reads LQKENI. The CDR3 loop reads CASSDQGEDYGYTF. CDR3 nucleotides: TGTGCCAGCTCCGACCAGGGGGAGGACTATGGCTACACCTTC. Full variable domain (remainder filled in from reference TRBV18 and TRBJ1-2): NAGVMQNPRHLVRRRGQEARLRCSPMKGHSHVYWYRQLPEEGLKFMVYLQKENIIDESGMPKERFSAEFPKEGPSILRIQQVVRGDSAAYFCASSDQGEDYGYTFGSGTRLTVV.

This clone was detected a few times. This chain links TRBV2 with TRBJ1-3; TRBD1 agrees at 7 bases. The CDR3 is 15 residues long. With V trimmed by 7 bases and J by 2 bases, 8 bases remained unmatched. Germline CDR1 SNHLY, CDR2 FYNNEI. The CDR3 protein is CASNRGQTPGNTIYF. The DNA of the CDR3 is TGTGCCAGCAACAGGGGACAAACGCCTGGAAACACCATATATTTT.

CDR3 loop: CASSIRMGEQYF. For the CDR3, the DNA is TGTGCCAGTAGTATTAGAATGGGCGAGCAGTACTTC. The V and J genes are TRBV19 and TRBJ2-7; D not resolved. The germline V gene encodes CDR1 LNHDA and CDR2 SQIVND (reference sequence). Deletions cut 3 bases from V and 6 bases from J, with 9 bases between. The CDR3 runs to 12 residues.

The V and J genes are TRBV19 and TRBJ1-3; D not resolved. Germline CDR1 reads LNHDA; CDR2 reads SQIVND (reference sequence). Trimming removed 2 bases from V and 0 bases from J, with 11 bases in between. The CDR3 sequence is 16 residues long. CDR3 in amino acids: CASSIRTASSGNTIYF. CDR3 bases: TGTGCCAGTAGTATAAGGACGGCAAGCTCTGGAAACACCATATATTTT. The complete variable domain, with remaining parts taken from reference TRBV19 and TRBJ1-3, reads DGGITQSPKYLFRKEGQNVTLSCEQNLNHDAMYWYRQDPGQGLRLIYYSQIVNDFQKGDIAEGYSVSREKKESFPLTVTSAQKNPTAFYLCASSIRTASSGNTIYFGEGSWLTVV.

This clone was seen a single time. One end of the junction fails to match germline, which may point to a read error. V usage is TRBV11-2 and J usage is TRBJ1-2, with 7 bases identical to TRBD1. The CDR3 is 13 amino acids. Germline V lookup: CDR1 SGHAT, CDR2 FQNNGV. The CDR3 nucleotides are TGTGCCAGCAGCTTAAACCAGAGGGACAGAGCTGCCTTC. The encoded protein is CASSLNQRDRAAF.

This clone has only one observation. CDR3 in DNA: TGTGCCAGCAGTAAGGACAGGGGCCGCCTCTACGAGCAGTACTTC. It codes for CASSKDRGRLYEQYF. The J gene is TRBJ2-7, the V gene TRBV6-5, with TRBD1 identical over 9 bases. The germline V gene has CDR1 MNHEY and CDR2 SVGAGI. V lost 5 bases, J lost 3 bases, and 8 bases stayed unmatched. The CDR3 contains 15 residues.

The rearrangement uses TRBV28 and TRBJ2-7; D is possibly TRBD1 (7 bases). Trimming stripped 6 bases from V and 7 bases from J, with 19 bases between. This CDR3 region has 14 residues. Germline V gives CDR1 MDHEN, CDR2 SYDVKM. The CDR3 region has the DNA TGTGCCAGCAGCTCAGGGGGGAGTGCGCGGGAGCAGTACTTC. Its protein is CASSSGGSAREQYF.

This clone has a single count. The rearrangement uses TRBV5-4 and TRBJ1-5; D perhaps matches TRBD1 (6 bases). The V gene lost 2 bases and the J gene lost 4 bases, with 13 bases spanning the gap. This CDR3 spans 15 amino acids. Per germline, CDR1 SGHNT and CDR2 YYREEE (reference sequence). The CDR3 here is CASSFFGDTNQPQHF. CDR3 coding DNA: TGTGCCAGCAGCTTTTTTGGGGACACAAATCAGCCCCAGCATTTT.